This T cell receptor beta chain was obtained from a study of cytomegalovirus exposure and HLA in healthy donors. Whole-study findings and limits: The study put about 180 TCR beta chains on its list as cytomegalovirus-associated. Rarity marked most TCR sequences, yet some public TCRs occurred in many donors. In vitro data verified a few CMV-associated chains as specific for CMV antigens.

The CDR3 length is 14 residues. V shed 1 base and J shed 4 bases, with 11 bases lying between them. Germline V gives CDR1 SGHDN, CDR2 FVKESK. Produced via immunoSEQ multiplex PCR; TCRdb's table is partial and in-frame only. The sample has 120,000 or so clones, over 85% seen once; the top ten hold about 2.1%. A note on this clone: Its antigen is as yet unknown.

The 120-subject validation cohort, separate from the roughly 670-subject first cohort, included the donors. The TCR comes from a woman aged 18 to 35 in good health and CMV-seronegative. What was sequenced was PBMCs. V usage is TRBV14 and J usage is TRBJ2-7, with TRBD1 as a possible D gene (5 bases). The DNA of the CDR3 is TGTGCCAGCAGCCAAGCTAACAGGTTTTACGAGCAGTACTTC. Translation: CASSQANRFYEQYF.